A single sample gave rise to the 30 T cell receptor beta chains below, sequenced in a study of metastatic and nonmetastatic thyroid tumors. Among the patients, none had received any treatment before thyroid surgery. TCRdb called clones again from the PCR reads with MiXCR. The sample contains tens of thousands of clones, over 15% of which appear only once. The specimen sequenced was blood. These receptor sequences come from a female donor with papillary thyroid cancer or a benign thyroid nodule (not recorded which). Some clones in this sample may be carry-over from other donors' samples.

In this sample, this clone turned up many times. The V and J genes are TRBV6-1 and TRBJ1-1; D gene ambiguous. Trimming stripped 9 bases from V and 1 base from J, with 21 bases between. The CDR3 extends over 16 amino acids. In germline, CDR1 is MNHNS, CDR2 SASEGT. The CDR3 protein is CASSINLGGKNTEAFF. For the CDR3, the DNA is TGTGCCAGTTCCATCAATCTGGGAGGGAAGAACACTGAAGCTTTCTTT.

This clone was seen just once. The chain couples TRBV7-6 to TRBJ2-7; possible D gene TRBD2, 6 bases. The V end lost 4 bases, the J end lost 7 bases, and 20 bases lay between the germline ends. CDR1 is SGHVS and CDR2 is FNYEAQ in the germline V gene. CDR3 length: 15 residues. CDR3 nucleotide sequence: TGTGCCAGCAGCTCCGGGGGACCCCCTTTTGATGAGCAGTACTTC. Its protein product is CASSSGGPPFDEQYF.

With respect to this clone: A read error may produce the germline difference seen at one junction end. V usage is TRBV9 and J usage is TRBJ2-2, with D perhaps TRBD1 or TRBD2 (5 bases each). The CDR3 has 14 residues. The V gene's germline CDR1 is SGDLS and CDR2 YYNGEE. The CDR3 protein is CASSVRTSNGEPFF. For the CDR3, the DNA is TGTGCCAGCAGCGTACGGACATCCAACGGGGAGCCGTTTTTT.

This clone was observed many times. In nucleotides, the CDR3 is TGTGCCAGCAGATCCCCGTACGCGGGAGTAACAGATACGCAGTATTTT. Translating gives CASRSPYAGVTDTQYF. J is TRBJ2-3 and V is TRBV28; 7 bases agree with TRBD2. The CDR3 covers 16 residues. CDR1 is MDHEN and CDR2 is SYDVKM in the germline V gene. Trimming removed 6 bases from V and 3 bases from J; junction bases left unmatched: 12. Using reference TRBV28 and TRBJ2-3 for the parts outside the CDR3, the full variable domain is DVKVTQSSRYLVKRTGEKVFLECVQDMDHENMFWYRQDPGLGLRLIYFSYDVKMKEKGDIPEGYSVSREKKERFSLILESASTNQTSMYLCASRSPYAGVTDTQYFGPGTRLTVL.

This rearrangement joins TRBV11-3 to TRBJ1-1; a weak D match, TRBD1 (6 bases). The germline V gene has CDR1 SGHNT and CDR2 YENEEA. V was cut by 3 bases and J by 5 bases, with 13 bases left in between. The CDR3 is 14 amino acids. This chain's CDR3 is CASSFQGGGTEAFF. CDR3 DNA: TGTGCCAGCAGCTTTCAGGGAGGGGGGACTGAAGCTTTCTTT.

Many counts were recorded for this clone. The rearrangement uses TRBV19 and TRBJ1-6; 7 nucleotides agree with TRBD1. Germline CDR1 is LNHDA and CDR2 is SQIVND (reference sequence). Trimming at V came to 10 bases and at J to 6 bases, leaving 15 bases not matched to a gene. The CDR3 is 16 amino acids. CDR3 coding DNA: TGTGCCACCTCCAGGGCCGGACAGGCCGGTAATTCACCCCTCCACTTT. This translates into CATSRAGQAGNSPLHF.

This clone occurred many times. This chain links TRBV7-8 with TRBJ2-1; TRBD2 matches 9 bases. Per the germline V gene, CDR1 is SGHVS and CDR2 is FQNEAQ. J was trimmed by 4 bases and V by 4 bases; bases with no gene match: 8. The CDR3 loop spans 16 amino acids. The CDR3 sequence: CASSSPTSGWYNEQFF. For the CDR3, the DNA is TGTGCCAGCAGCTCCCCGACTAGCGGATGGTACAATGAGCAGTTCTTC. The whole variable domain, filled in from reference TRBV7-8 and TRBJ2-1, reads GAGVSQSPRYKVAKRGQDVALRCDPISGHVSLFWYQQALGQGPEFLTYFQNEAQLDKSGLPSDRFFAERPEGSVSTLKIQRTQQEDSAVYLCASSSPTSGWYNEQFFGPGTRLTVL.

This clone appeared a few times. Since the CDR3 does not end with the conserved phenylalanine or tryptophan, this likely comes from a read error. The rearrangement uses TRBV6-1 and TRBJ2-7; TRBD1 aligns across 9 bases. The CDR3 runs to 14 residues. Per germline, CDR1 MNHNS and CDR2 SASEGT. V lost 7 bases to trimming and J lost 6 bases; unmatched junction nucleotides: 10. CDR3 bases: TGTGCCAGCACTCCCAGGACAGGGGTTGGCGAGCAGTACCTC. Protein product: CASTPRTGVGEQYL.

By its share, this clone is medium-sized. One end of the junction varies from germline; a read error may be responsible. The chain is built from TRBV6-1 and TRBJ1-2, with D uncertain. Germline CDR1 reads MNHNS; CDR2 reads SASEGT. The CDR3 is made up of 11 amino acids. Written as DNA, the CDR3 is TGTGCCAGCACCCGCGAGGACGCCAAATACTTC. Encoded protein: CASTREDAKYF.

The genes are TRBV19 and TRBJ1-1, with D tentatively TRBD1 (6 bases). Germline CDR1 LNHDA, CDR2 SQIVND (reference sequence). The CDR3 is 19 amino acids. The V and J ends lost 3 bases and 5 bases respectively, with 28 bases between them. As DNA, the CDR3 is TGTGCCAGTAGTATGCCCGGGGGCAGAGGAGCAGCGAAGAAGACTGAAGCTTTCTTT. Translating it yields CASSMPGGRGAAKKTEAFF. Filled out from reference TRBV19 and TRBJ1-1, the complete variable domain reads DGGITQSPKYLFRKEGQNVTLSCEQNLNHDAMYWYRQDPGQGLRLIYYSQIVNDFQKGDIAEGYSVSREKKESFPLTVTSAQKNPTAFYLCASSMPGGRGAAKKTEAFFGQGTRLTVV.

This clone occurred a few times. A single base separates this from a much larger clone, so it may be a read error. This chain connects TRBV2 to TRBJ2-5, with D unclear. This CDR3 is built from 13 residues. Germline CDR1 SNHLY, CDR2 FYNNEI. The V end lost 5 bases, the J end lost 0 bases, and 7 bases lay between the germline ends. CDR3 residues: CASSSRNQETQYF. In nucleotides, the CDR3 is TGTGCCAGCAGTTCCAGAAACCAAGAGACCCAGTACTTC.

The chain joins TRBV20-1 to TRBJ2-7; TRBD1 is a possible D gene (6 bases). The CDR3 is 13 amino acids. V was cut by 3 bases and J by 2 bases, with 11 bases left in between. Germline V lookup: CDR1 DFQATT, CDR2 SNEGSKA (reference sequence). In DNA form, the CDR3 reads TGCAGTGCTAGCACGGGACAAGCCTACGAGCAGTACTTC. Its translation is CSASTGQAYEQYF.

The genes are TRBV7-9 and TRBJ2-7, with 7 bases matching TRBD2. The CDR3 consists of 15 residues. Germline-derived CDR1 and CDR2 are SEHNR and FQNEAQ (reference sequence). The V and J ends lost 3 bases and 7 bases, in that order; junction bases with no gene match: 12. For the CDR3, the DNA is TGTGCCAGCAGCTTTGGAGCGGGAAAGCCGGGGGAGCAGTACTTC. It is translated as CASSFGAGKPGEQYF.

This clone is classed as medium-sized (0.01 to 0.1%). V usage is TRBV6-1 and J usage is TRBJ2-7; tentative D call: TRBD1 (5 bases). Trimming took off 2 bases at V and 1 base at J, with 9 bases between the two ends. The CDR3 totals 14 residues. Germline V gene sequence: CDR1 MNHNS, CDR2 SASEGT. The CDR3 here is CASSEIGESYEQYF. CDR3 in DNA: TGTGCCAGCAGTGAAATAGGGGAATCCTACGAGCAGTACTTC.

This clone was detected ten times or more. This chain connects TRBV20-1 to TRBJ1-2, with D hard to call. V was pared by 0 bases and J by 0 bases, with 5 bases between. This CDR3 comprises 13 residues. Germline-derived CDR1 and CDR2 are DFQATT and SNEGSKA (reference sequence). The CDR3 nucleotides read TGCAGTGCTAGAGATCTGGCTAACTATGGCTACACCTTC. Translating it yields CSARDLANYGYTF.

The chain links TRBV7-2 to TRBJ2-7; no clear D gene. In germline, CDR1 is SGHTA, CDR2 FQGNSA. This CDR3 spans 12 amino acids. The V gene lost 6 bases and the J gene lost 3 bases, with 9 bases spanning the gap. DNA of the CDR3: TGTGCCAGCAGTTCACCGTTCTACGAGCAGTACTTC. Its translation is CASSSPFYEQYF. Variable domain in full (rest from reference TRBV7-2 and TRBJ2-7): GAGVSQSPSNKVTEKGKDVELRCDPISGHTALYWYRQSLGQGLEFLIYFQGNSAPDKSGLPSDRFSAERTGGSVSTLTIQRTQQEDSAVYLCASSSPFYEQYFGPGTRLTVT.

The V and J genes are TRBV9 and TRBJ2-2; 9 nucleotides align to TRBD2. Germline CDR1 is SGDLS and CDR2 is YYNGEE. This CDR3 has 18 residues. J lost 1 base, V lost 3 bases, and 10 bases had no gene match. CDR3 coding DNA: TGTGCCAGCAGCGCCGATTACCTAGCGGGGAGGAACACCGGGGAGCTGTTTTTT. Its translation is CASSADYLAGRNTGELFF. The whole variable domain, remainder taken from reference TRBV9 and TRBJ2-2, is DSGVTQTPKHLITATGQRVTLRCSPRSGDLSVYWYQQSLDQGLQFLIQYYNGEERAKGNILERFSAQQFPDLHSELNLSSLELGDSALYFCASSADYLAGRNTGELFFGEGSRLTVL.

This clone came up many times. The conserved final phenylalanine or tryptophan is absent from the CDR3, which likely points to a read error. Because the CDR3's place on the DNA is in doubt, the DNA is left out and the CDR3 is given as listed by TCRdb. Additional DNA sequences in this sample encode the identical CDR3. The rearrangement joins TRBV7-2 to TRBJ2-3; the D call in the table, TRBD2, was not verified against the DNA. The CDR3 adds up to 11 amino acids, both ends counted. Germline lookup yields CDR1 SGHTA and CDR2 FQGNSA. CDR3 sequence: CASSREGAGDY.

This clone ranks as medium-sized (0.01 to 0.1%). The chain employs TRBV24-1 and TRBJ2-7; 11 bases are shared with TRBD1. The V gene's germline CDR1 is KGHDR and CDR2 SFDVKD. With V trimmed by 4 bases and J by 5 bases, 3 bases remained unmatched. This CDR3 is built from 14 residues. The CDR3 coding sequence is TGTGCCACCAGTGACTGGACAGGGGGCGACGAGCAGTACTTC. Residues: CATSDWTGGDEQYF.

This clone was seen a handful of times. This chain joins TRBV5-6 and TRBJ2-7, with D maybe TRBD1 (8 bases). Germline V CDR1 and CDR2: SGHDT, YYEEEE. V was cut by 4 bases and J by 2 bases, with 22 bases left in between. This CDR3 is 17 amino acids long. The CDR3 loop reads CASSRGDRSHLPYEQYF. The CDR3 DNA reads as TGTGCCAGCAGCCGGGGGGACAGGTCTCACCTGCCCTACGAGCAGTACTTC.

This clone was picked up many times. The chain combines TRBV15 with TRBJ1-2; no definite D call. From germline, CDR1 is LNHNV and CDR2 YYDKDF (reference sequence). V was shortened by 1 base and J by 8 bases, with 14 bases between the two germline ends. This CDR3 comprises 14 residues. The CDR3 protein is CATSRGIQARGYTF. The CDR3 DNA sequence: TGTGCCACCAGCAGAGGGATTCAGGCTCGGGGCTACACCTTC.

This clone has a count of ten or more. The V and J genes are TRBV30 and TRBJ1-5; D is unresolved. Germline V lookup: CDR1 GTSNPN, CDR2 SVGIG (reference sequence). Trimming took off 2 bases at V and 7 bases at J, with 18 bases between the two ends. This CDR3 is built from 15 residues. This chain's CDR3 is CAWSTGRLPGQPQHF. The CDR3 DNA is TGTGCCTGGAGTACCGGAAGGCTGCCGGGGCAGCCCCAGCATTTT.

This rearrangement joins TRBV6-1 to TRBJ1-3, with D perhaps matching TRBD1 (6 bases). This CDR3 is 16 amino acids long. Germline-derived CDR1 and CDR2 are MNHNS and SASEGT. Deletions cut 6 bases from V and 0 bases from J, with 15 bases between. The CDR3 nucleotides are TGTGCCAGCAGCCCGAACGGGGGCGCCTCTGGAAACACCATATATTTT. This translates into CASSPNGGASGNTIYF.

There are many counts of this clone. This CDR3 reads CASSASGLKDTQYF. The CDR3 coding sequence is TGTGCCTCCTCGGCTAGCGGGTTGAAAGATACGCAGTATTTT. The V call is TRBV28, the J call TRBJ2-3; 8 bases are a match to TRBD2. The germline gives CDR1 MDHEN, CDR2 SYDVKM. This CDR3 is built from 14 residues. With 11 bases clipped from V and 5 bases from J, the junction kept 12 bases outside the gene matches.

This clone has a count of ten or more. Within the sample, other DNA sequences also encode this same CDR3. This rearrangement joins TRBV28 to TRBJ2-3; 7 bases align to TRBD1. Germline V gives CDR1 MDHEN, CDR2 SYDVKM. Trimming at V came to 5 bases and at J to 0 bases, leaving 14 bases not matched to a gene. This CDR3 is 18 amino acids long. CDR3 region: CASSQRQGPDLSTDTQYF. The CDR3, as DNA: TGTGCCAGCAGTCAAAGACAGGGTCCCGACCTTAGCACAGATACGCAGTATTTT.

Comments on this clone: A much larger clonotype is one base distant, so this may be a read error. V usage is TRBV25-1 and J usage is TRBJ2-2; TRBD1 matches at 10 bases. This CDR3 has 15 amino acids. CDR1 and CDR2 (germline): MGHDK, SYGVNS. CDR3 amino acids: CASREGQGDTVELFF. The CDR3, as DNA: TGTGCCAGCAGGGAAGGACAGGGGGACACCGTGGAGCTGTTTTTT. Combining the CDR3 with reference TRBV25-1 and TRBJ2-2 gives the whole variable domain EADIYQTPRYLVIGTGKKITLECSQTMGHDKMYWYQQDPGMELHLIHYSYGVNSTEKGDLSSESTVSRIRTEHFPLTLESARPSHTSQYLCASREGQGDTVELFFGEGSRLTVL.

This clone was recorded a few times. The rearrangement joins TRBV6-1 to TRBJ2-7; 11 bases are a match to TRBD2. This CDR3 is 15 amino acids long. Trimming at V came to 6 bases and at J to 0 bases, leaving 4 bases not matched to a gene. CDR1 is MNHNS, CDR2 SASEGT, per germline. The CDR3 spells CASRPTSGDSYEQYF. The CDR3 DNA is TGTGCCAGCAGACCGACTAGCGGGGACTCCTACGAGCAGTACTTC.

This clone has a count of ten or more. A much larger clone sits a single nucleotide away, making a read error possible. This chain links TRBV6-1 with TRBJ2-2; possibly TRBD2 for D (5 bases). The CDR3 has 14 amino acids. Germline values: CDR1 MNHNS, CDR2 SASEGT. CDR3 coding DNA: TGTGCCAGCACCGAGACGGCGAACACCGGGGAGCCGTTTTTT. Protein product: CASTETANTGEPFF.

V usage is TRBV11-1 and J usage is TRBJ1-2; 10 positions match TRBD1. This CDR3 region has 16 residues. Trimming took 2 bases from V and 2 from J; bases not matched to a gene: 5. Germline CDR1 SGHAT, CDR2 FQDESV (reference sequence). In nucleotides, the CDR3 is TGTGCCAGCAGCTTATTCCCGGGACAGGGGAACTATGGCTACACCTTC. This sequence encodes CASSLFPGQGNYGYTF.

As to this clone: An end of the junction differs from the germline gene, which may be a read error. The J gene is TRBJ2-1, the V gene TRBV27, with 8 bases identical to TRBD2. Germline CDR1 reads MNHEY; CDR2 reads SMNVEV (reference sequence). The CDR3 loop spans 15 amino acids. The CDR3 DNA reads TGTGTCAGCACCCAGTGTACTAGCGGTTACAATGAGCAGTTCTTC. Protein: CVSTQCTSGYNEQFF.